This T cell receptor (beta chain) was observed in a study of naive CD8 T cells in extremely preterm neonates. The CDR3 consists of 15 residues. Looked up from germline, CDR1 is MDHEN and CDR2 is SYDVKM. With 3 bases removed from V and 3 bases from J, the gap between germline ends came to 9 bases. General observations from the study: Preterm infants showed shorter CDR3s, fewer N additions and less trimming than older groups. Preterm neonate repertoires were significantly less rich by iChao1 than others.

Concerning this clone: The antigen is unknown.

Sequenced by immunoSEQ multiplex PCR; TCRdb stores in-frame clones only, minus some. The sample lists fewer than 5,500 clones, less than 98% occurring once. This receptor was identified in a human donor in good health. Sequenced material: naive CD8+ T cells from blood. This chain links TRBV28 with TRBJ1-6; D not certain. In nucleotides, the CDR3 is TGTGCCAGCAGTTTTTGGGGAGACTATAATTCACCCCTCCACTTT. The encoded protein is CASSFWGDYNSPLHF.